Listed below are T cell receptor beta chains from one sample, sequenced in a study of shared T cell receptors in the human thymus. Some clones are missing from TCRdb's copy, which holds only in-frame ones; the method was immunoSEQ multiplex PCR. The sample yields hundreds of thousands of clones, around 87% seen once. These data were likewise used in another study, on human thymus T cells.

The sample taken for sequencing was thymocytes. Every receptor here comes from a boy in the first two years of life with a congenital heart defect. The CDR3 runs from the conserved cysteine through the conserved F or W. The D gene is left open where the match is weak. Some rows mark clone size as missing; the rest say once, few, many or name a class of expanded clone.

J gene: TRBJ1-1
V gene: TRBV9
clone size: NA
D gene: NA
CDR3 DNA: TGTGCCAGCAGCGTAGGCGCCGGAGTGGCTGAAGCTTTCTTT
CDR3 protein: CASSVGAGVAEAFF

J gene: TRBJ2-4
V gene: TRBV28
clone size: few
D gene: NA
CDR3 DNA: TGTGCCAGCAGTTTCCCTATGACTGTCAATAAAAACATTCAGTACTTC
CDR3 protein: CASSFPMTVNKNIQYF

J gene: TRBJ1-4
V gene: TRBV20-1
clone size: NA
D gene: NA
CDR3 DNA: TGCAGTGCTAGTCCCCTAAAACTGTTTTTT
CDR3 protein: CSASPLKLFF

J gene: TRBJ2-7
V gene: TRBV4-1
clone size: once
D gene: TRBD2
CDR3 DNA: TGCGCCAGCAGCCAAGGCCCGGGACTAGTCAACTACGAGCAGTACTTC
CDR3 protein: CASSQGPGLVNYEQYF

J gene: TRBJ2-7
V gene: TRBV4-3
clone size: once
D gene: NA
CDR3 DNA: TGCGCCAGCAGCCAAGAGTACAGGTGCTACGAGCAGTACTTC
CDR3 protein: CASSQEYRCYEQYF

J gene: TRBJ2-3
V gene: TRBV5-1
clone size: NA
D gene: TRBD1
CDR3 DNA: TGCGCCAGCAGCTTGGCCGGGACAGGGGTGTCAGATACGCAGTATTTT
CDR3 protein: CASSLAGTGVSDTQYF

J gene: TRBJ1-1
V gene: TRBV6-6
clone size: NA
D gene: NA
CDR3 DNA: TGTGCCAGCACCCCACATCAGGTCCCCATGAACACTGAAGCTTTCTTT
CDR3 protein: CASTPHQVPMNTEAFF

J gene: TRBJ1-3
V gene: TRBV19
clone size: few
D gene: NA
CDR3 DNA: TGTGCCAGTAGTATTCGCGGCAGGGACTTCTCTGGAAACACCATATATTTT
CDR3 protein: CASSIRGRDFSGNTIYF

J gene: TRBJ2-1
V gene: TRBV18
clone size: NA
D gene: NA
CDR3 DNA: TGTGCCAGCCGAGAGGGCCACAATGAGCAGTTCTTC
CDR3 protein: CASREGHNEQFF

J gene: TRBJ1-4
V gene: TRBV14
clone size: NA
D gene: NA
CDR3 DNA: TGTGCCAGCAGCAATCGAGCACAGCCGTTTAATGAAAAACTGTTTTTT
CDR3 protein: CASSNRAQPFNEKLFF